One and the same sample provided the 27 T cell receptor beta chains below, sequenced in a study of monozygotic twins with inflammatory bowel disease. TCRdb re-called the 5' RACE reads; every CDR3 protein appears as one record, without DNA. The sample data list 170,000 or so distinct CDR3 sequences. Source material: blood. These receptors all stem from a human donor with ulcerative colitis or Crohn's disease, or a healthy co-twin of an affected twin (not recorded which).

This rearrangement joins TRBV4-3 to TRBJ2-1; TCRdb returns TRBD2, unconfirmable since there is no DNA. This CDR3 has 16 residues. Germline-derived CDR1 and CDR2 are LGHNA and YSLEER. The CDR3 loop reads CASSQDSGGGPTGQFF.

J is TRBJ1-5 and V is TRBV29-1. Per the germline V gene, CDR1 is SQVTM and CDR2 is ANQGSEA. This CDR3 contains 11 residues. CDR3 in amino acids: CSVEWGTIQHF.

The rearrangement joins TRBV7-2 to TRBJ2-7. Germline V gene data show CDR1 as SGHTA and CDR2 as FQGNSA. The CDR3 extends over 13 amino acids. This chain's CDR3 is CASSLGFGYEQYF.

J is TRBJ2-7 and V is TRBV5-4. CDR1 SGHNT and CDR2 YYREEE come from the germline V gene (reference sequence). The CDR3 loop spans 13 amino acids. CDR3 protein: CASSMGSPREQYF.

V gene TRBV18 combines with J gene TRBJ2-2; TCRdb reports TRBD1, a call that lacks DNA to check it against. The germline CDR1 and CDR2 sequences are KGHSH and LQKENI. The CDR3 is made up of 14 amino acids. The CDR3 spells CASSPGQETGELFF.

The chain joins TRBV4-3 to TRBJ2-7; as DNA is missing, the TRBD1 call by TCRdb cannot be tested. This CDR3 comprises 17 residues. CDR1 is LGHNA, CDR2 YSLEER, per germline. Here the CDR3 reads CASSQESGTGGQYEQYF.

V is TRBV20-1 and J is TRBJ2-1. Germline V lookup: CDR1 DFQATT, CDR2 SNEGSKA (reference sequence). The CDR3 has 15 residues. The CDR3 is CSAREPESSYNEQFF.

This CDR3 is CASSLGQTTTSNYGYTF. V is TRBV5-1 and J is TRBJ1-2; absent DNA, TCRdb's TRBD1 call cannot be checked. The CDR3 consists of 17 residues. Germline CDR1 SGHRS, CDR2 YFSETQ.

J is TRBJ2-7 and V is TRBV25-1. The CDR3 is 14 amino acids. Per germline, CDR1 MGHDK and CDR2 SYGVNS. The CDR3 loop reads CASSEWAGRREQYF.

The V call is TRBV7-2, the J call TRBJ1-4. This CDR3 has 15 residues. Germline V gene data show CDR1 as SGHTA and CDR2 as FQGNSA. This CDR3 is CASSPHGTTNEKLFF.

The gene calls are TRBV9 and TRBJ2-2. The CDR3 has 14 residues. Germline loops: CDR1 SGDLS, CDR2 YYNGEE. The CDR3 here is CASSPSGRGGELFF.

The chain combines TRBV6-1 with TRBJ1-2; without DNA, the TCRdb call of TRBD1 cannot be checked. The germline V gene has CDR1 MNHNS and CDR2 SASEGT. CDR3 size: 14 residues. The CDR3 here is CASSVGGRPLGYTF.

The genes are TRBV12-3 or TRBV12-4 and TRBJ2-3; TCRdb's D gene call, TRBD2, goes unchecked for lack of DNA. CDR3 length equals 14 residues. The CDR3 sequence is CASSWGLGPDTQYF.

The CDR3 here is CASSLGQEAQPQHF. This rearrangement joins TRBV11-2 to TRBJ1-5; TCRdb gives TRBD1 as the D gene, but with no DNA this cannot be confirmed. The germline gives CDR1 SGHAT, CDR2 FQNNGV. The CDR3 spans 14 residues.

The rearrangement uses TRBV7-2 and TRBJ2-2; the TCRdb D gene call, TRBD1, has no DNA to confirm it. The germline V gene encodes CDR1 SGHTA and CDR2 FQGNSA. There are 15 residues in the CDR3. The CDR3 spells CASSYDRVYTGELFF.

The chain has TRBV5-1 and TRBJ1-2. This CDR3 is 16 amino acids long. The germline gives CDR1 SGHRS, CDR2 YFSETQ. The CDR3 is CASSLALGPVGDGYTF.

The CDR3 here is CASSPIPLLKPEAFF. This rearrangement joins TRBV4-1 to TRBJ1-1; the TCRdb D gene call, TRBD1, has no DNA to confirm it. Germline V gene data show CDR1 as MGHRA and CDR2 as YSYEKL. The CDR3 consists of 15 residues.

The CDR3 sequence: CASSYVGKQYF. The rearrangement links TRBV6-5 to TRBJ2-7. The CDR3 has 11 residues. Looked up from germline, CDR1 is MNHEY and CDR2 is SVGAGI.

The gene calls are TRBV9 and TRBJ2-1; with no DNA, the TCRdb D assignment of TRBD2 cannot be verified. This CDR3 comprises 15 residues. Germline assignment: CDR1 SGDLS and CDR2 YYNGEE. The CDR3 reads CASSVRSGGSIEQFF. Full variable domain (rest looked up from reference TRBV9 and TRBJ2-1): DSGVTQTPKHLITATGQRVTLRCSPRSGDLSVYWYQQSLDQGLQFLIQYYNGEERAKGNILERFSAQQFPDLHSELNLSSLELGDSALYFCASSVRSGGSIEQFFGPGTRLTVL.

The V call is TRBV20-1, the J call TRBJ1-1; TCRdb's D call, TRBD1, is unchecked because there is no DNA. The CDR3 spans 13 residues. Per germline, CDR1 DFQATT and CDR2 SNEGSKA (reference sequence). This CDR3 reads CSARQGVVTEAFF.

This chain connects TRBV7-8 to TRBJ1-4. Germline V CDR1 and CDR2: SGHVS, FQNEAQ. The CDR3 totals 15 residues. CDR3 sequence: CASSLVGSTNEKLFF.

The CDR3 sequence is CASSLVAGGGIQYF. The chain joins TRBV11-1 to TRBJ2-4; absent DNA, TCRdb's TRBD2 call cannot be checked. Germline loops: CDR1 SGHAT, CDR2 FQDESV (reference sequence). The CDR3 runs to 14 residues.

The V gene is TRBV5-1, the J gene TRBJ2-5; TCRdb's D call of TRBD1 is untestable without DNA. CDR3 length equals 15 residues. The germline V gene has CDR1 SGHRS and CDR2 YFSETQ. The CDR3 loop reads CASSLGGTGQETQYF.

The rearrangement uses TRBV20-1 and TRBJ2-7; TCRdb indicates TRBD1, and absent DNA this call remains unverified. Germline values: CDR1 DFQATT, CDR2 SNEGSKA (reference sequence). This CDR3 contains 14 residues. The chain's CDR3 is CSAYDRGPGYEQYF.

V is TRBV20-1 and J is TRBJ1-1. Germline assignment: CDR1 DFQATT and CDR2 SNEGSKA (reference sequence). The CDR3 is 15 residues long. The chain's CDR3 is CSARSFGPMNTEAFF.

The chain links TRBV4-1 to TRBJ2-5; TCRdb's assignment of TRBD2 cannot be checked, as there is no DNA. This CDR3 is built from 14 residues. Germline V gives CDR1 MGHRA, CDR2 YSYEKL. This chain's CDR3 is CASSQVGLKETQYF.

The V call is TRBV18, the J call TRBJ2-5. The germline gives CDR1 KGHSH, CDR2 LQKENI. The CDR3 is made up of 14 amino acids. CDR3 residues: CASSPDGLKETQYF.